The sequence of this T cell receptor beta chain was determined in a study of blood T cell repertoires in COVID-19. Background on the study: Samples representing acute and convalescent COVID-19 were sourced from the United States, Italy and Spain. T cells, B-cell-depleted T cells, or PBMCs provided the cDNA or gDNA that served as material.

Authors' processing steps: Estimated nucleated cell counts came from reference gene primer amplification. This table comes from immunoSEQ multiplex PCR, and its TCRdb copy is limited to in-frame clones, with some not included. That table gives V, J and clone size, and the DNA gave D and trimming. The sample records around 230,000 clones, around 86% being singletons. CDR1 SGHTS and CDR2 YDEGEE come from the germline V gene. The CDR3 sequence is 15 residues long. V lost 0 bases and J 4 bases, leaving 13 bases between the germline ends. The clonotype was recovered from a woman in her fifties or sixties with active or convalescent COVID-19. Material for sequencing was peripheral blood. This rearrangement joins TRBV5-8 to TRBJ1-2; no clear D gene. CDR3 bases: TGTGCCAGCAGCTTGGAAATCCGGGGAAGCTATGGCTACACCTTC. Translated: CASSLEIRGSYGYTF.